This T cell receptor (beta chain) derives from a study of shared clonotypes between healthy human individuals. The CDR3 runs 14 residues. The germline V gene has CDR1 MNHNS and CDR2 SASEGT. Trimming removed 6 bases from V and 7 bases from J; junction bases left unmatched: 4. Some clones are missing from TCRdb's copy, which holds only in-frame ones; the method was immunoSEQ multiplex PCR. The sample includes around 1.4 million clones, approximately 98.5% seen only once; the top ten take 0.36%. V and J are TRBV6-1 and TRBJ2-1; 12 nucleotides align to TRBD1. The sequence was collected from a man in his thirties or forties in good health. The specimen sequenced was naive CD4+ T cells sorted from blood. The subset: CD45RA+ positively selected. The CDR3 DNA follows: TGTGCCAGCAGCCGGGACAGGGGGCAGAATGAGCAGTTCTTC. Translating it yields CASSRDRGQNEQFF.